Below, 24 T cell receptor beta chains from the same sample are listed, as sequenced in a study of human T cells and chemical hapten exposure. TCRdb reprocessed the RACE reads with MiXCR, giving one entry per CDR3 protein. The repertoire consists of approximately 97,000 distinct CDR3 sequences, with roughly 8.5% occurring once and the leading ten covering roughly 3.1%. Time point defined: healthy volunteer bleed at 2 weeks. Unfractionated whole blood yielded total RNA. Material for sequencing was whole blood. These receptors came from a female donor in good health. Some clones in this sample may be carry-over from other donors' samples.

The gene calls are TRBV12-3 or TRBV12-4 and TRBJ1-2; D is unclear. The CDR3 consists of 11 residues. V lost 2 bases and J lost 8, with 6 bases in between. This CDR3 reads CASSLSAGYTF. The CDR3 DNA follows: TGTGCCAGCAGTTTATCGGCCGGCTACACCTTC.

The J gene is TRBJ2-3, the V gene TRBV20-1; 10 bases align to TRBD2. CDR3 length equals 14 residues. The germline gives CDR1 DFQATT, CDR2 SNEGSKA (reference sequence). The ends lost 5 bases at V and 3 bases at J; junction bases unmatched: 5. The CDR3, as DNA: TGCAGTGCTGGGAGCGGGAGGGGGACAGATACGCAGTATTTT. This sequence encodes CSAGSGRGTDTQYF.

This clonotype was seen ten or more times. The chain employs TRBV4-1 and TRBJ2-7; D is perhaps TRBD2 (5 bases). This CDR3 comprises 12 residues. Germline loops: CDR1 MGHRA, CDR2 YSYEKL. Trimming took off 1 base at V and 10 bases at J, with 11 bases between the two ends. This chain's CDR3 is CASSQVGGPQYF. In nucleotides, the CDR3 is TGCGCCAGCAGCCAAGTTGGAGGACCCCAGTACTTC.

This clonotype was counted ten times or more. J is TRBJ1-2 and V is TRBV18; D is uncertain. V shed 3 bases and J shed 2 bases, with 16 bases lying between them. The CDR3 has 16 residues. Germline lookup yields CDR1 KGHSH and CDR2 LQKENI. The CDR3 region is CASSPRGVDGNYGYTF. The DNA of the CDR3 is TGTGCCAGCTCACCCCGTGGCGTGGACGGGAACTATGGCTACACCTTC.

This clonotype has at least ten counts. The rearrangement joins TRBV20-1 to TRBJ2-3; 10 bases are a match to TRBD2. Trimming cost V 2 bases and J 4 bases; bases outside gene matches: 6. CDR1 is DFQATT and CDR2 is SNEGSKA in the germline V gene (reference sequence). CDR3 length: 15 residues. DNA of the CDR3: TGCAGTGCTAGATCTCTAGCGGGAGTCCCAGATACGCAGTATTTT. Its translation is CSARSLAGVPDTQYF.

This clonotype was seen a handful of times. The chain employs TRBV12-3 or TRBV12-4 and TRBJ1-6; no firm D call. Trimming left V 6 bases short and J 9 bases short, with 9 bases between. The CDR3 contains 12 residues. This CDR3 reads CASRVVSSPLHF. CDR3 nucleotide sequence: TGTGCCAGCAGGGTCGTGAGTTCACCCCTCCACTTT.

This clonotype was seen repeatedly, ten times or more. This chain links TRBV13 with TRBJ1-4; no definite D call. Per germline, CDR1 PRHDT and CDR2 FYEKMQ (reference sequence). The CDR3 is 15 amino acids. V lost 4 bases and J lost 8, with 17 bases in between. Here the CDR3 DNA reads TGTGCCAGCAGCTCCCGGGAGGGAAAACAGGAAAAACTGTTTTTT. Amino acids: CASSSREGKQEKLFF.

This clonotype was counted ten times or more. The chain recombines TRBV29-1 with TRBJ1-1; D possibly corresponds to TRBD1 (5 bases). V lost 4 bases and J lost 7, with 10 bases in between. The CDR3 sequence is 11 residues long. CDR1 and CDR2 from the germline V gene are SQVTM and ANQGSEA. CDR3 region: CSVVGGVEAFF. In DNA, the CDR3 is TGCAGCGTTGTCGGGGGGGTTGAAGCTTTCTTT.

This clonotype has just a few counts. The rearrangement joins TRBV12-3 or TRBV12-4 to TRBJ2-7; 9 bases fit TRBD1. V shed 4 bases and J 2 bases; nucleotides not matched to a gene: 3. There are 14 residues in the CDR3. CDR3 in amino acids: CASSSGTGTYEQYF. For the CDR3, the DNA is TGTGCCAGCAGTTCCGGGACAGGGACCTACGAGCAGTACTTC.

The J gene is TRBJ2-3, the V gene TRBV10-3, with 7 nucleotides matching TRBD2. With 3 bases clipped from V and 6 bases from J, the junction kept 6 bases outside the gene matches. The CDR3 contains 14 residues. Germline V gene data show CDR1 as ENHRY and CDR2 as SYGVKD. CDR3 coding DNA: TGTGCCATCAGTGAAGGGGCGGGAGAGGATACGCAGTATTTT. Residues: CAISEGAGEDTQYF.

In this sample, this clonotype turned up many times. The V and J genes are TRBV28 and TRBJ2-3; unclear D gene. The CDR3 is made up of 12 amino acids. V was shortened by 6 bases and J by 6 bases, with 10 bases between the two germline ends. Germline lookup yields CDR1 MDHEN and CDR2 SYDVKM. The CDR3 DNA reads TGTGCCAGCAGCAGTGACGGGGATACGCAGTATTTT. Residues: CASSSDGDTQYF.

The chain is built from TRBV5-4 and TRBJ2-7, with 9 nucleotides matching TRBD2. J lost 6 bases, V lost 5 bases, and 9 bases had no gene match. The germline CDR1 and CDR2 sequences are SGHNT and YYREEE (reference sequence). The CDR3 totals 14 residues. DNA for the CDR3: TGTGCCAGCAGTGTAGCGGGAGCCCGACGCGAGCAGTACTTC. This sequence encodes CASSVAGARREQYF.

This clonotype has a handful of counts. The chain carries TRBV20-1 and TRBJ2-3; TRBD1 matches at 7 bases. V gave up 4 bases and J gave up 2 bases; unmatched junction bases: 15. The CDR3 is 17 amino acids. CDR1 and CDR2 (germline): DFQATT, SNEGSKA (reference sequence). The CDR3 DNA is TGCAGTGCTACTTCAGGGGGAACCCAGACTCCCACAGATACGCAGTATTTT. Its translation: CSATSGGTQTPTDTQYF.

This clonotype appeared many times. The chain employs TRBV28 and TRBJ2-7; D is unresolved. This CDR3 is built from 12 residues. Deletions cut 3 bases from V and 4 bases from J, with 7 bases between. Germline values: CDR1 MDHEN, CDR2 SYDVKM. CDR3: CASSFSGYEQYF. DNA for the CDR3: TGTGCCAGCAGTTTTTCCGGTTACGAGCAGTACTTC.

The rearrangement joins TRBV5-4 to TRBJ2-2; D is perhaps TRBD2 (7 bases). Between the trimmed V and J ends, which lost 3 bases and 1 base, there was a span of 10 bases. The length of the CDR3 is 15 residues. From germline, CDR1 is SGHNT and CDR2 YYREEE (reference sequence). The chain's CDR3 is CASSWGGQNTGELFF. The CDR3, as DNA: TGTGCCAGCAGCTGGGGGGGACAGAACACCGGGGAGCTGTTTTTT.

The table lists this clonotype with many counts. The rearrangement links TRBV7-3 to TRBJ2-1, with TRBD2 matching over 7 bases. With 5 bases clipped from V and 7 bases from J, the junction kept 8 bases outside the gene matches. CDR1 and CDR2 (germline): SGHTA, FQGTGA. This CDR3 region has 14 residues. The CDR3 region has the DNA TGTGCCAGCAGCACGGGACTGGGGGGGAATGAGCAGTTCTTC. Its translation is CASSTGLGGNEQFF.

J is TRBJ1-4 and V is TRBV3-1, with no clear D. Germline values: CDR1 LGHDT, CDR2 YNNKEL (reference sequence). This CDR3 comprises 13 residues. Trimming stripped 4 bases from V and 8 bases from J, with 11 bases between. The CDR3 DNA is TGTGCCAGCAGCCTCGGGCCACGGGAAAAACTGTTTTTT. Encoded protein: CASSLGPREKLFF.

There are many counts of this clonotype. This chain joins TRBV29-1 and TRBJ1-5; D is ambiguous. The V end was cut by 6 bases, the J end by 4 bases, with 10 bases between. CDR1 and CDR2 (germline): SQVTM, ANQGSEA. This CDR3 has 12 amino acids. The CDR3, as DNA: TGCAGCGTGAGTGAGGGAAATCAGCCCCAGCATTTT. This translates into CSVSEGNQPQHF.

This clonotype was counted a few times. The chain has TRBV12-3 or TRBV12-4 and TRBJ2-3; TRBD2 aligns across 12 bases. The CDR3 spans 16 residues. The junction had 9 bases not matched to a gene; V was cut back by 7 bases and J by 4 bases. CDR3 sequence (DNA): TGTGCCAGCACTCAAGGTCTAGCGGGAGGGGCAGATACGCAGTATTTT. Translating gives CASTQGLAGGADTQYF.

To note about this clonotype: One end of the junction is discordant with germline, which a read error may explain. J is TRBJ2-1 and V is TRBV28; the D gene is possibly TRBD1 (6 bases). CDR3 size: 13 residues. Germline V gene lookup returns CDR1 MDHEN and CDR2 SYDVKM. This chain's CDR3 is CASSPRGGNEQIF. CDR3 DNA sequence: TGTGCCAGCAGTCCCAGGGGTGGGAATGAGCAGATCTTC.

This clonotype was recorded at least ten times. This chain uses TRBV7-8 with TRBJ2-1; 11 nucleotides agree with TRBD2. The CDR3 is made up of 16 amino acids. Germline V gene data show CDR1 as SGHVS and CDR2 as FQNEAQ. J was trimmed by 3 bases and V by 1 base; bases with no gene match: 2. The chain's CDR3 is CASSLETSGVYNEQFF. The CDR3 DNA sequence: TGTGCCAGCAGCTTAGAGACTAGCGGGGTCTACAATGAGCAGTTCTTC.

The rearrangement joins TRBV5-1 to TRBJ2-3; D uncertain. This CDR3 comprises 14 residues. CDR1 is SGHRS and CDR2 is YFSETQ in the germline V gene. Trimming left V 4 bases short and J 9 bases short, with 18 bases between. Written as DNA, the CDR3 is TGCGCCAGCAGCGCGGACGGCTCCTGGGGAACGCAGTATTTT. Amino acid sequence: CASSADGSWGTQYF.

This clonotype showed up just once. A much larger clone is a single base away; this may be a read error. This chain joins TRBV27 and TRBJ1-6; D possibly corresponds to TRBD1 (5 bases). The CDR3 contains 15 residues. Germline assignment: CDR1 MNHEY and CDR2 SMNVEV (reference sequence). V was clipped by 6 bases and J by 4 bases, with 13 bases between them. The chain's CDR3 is CASRPRDAYNSPLHF. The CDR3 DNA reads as TGTGCCAGCAGACCCAGGGACGCATATAATTCACCCCTCCACTTT.

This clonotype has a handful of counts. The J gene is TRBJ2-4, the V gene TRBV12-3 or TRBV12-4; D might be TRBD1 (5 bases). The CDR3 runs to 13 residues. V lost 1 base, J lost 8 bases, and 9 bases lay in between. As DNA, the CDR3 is TGTGCCAGCAGTTTAGTAGGGGTCGACATTCAGTACTTC. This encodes CASSLVGVDIQYF.